Listed here are 7 T cell receptor beta chains from one sample, sequenced in a study of long-term antiretroviral therapy in people with HIV. Running of the v3.0 immunoSEQ assay took place at survey level. The table came from immunoSEQ multiplex PCR; TCRdb's copy has only in-frame clones and leaves some out. This sample yields some 28,000 clones, of which just under 80% are seen a single time; roughly 9.3% belongs to the top ten. The material sequenced was unsorted PBMCs, taken 1.5 years before starting antiretroviral therapy. The receptor source for this set is a man aged 18-30 years with HIV.

J is TRBJ2-7 and V is TRBV7-9; the match to TRBD1 covers 9 bases. This CDR3 spans 17 amino acids. Germline V gives CDR1 SEHNR, CDR2 FQNEAQ (reference sequence). With V trimmed by 4 bases and J by 5 bases, 15 bases remained unmatched. CDR3 sequence: CASSSGEPGQGAHEQYF. DNA of the CDR3: TGTGCCAGCAGCTCCGGAGAGCCGGGACAGGGTGCCCACGAGCAGTACTTC.

This clone was observed a handful of times. The J gene is TRBJ2-7, the V gene TRBV27; possible D gene TRBD2, 5 bases. The CDR3 loop spans 13 amino acids. Trimming stripped 3 bases from V and 4 bases from J, with 10 bases between. Germline V gene lookup returns CDR1 MNHEY and CDR2 SMNVEV (reference sequence). The CDR3 is CASSLRTGYEQYF. As DNA, the CDR3 is TGTGCCAGCAGTTTGCGTACGGGATACGAGCAGTACTTC.

The chain is built from TRBV7-2 and TRBJ2-3; 9 bases map to TRBD2. This CDR3 is built from 19 residues. Trimming at V came to 0 bases and at J to 3 bases, leaving 13 bases not matched to a gene. CDR1 is SGHTA and CDR2 is FQGNSA in the germline V gene. The CDR3 reads CASSLARLTGGGATDTQYF. The CDR3 bases are TGTGCCAGCAGCTTAGCGCGCTTAACGGGCGGGGGGGCGACAGATACGCAGTATTTT.

This clone was observed a single time. The V and J genes are TRBV27 and TRBJ1-1; perhaps TRBD1 as D (5 bases). V dropped 5 bases and J dropped 8 bases, with 15 bases sitting between them. This CDR3 is built from 13 residues. Germline loops: CDR1 MNHEY, CDR2 SMNVEV (reference sequence). CDR3 DNA: TGTGCCAGCAGTCCCGGGACCCCGAGCGAAGCTTTCTTT. The encoded protein is CASSPGTPSEAFF.

This chain links TRBV6-6 with TRBJ1-5; D might be TRBD1 (6 bases). The V and J ends lost 2 bases and 0 bases respectively, with 8 bases between them. Per the germline V gene, CDR1 is MNHNY and CDR2 is SVGAGI (reference sequence). There are 15 residues in the CDR3. CDR3 region: CASSYGQNSNQPQHF. CDR3 bases: TGTGCCAGCAGTTACGGACAGAATAGCAATCAGCCCCAGCATTTT.

The V gene is TRBV6-5, the J gene TRBJ1-6, with a possible D match to TRBD1 (5 bases). Germline assignment: CDR1 MNHEY and CDR2 SVGAGI. The CDR3 extends over 15 amino acids. Trimming pared 7 bases from V and 5 bases from J, leaving 15 bases between. In DNA, the CDR3 is TGTGCCAGCACCCTAGACAGAACGAATAATTCACCCCTCCACTTT. Translated, it gives CASTLDRTNNSPLHF.

The chain links TRBV5-6 to TRBJ2-1, with TRBD2 matching over 7 bases. Trimming at V came to 5 bases and at J to 9 bases, leaving 5 bases not matched to a gene. Germline lookup yields CDR1 SGHDT and CDR2 YYEEEE. The CDR3 has 12 amino acids. CDR3: CASSAGVGEQFF. The CDR3 nucleotides read TGTGCCAGCAGTGCGGGGGTGGGTGAGCAGTTCTTC.